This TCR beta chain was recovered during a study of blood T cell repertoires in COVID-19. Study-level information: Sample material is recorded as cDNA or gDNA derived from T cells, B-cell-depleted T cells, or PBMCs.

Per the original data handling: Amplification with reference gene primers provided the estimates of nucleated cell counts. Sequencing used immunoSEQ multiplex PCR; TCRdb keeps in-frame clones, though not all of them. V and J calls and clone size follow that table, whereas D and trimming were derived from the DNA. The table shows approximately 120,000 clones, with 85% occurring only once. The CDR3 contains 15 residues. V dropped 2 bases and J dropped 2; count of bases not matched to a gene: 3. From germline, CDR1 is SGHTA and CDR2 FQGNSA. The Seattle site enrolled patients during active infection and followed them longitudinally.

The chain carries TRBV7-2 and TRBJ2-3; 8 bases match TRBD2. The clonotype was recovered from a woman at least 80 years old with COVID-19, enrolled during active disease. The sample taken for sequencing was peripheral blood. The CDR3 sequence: CASSLSGLATDTQYF. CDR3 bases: TGTGCCAGCAGCTTAAGTGGACTAGCCACAGATACGCAGTATTTT.